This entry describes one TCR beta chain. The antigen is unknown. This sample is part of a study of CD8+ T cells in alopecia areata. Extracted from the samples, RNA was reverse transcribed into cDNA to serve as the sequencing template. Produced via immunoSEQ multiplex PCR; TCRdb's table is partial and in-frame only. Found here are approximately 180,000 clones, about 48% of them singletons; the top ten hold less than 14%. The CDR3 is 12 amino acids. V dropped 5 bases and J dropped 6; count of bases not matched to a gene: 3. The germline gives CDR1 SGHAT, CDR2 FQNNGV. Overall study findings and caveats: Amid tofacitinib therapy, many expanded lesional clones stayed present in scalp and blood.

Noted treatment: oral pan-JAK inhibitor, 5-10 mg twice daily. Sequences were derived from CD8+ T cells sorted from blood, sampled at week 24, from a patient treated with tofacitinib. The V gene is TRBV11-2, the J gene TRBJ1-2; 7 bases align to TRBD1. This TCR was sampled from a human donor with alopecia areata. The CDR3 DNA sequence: TGTGCCAGCAGCGAGACAGGGAATGGCTACACCTTC. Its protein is CASSETGNGYTF.